Below are 30 T cell receptor beta chains sequenced from a single sample in a study of cytomegalovirus exposure and HLA in healthy donors. In the PCR, 60 Vbeta and 13 Jbeta primers were used. The table came from immunoSEQ multiplex PCR; TCRdb's copy has only in-frame clones and leaves some out. The sample has about 160,000 clones, about 75% seen once. What was sequenced was PBMCs. These receptors came from a woman in her forties or fifties in good health and CMV-seropositive.

Only one count was recorded for this clone. The rearrangement joins TRBV28 to TRBJ2-1, with D tentatively TRBD1 (6 bases). The germline V gene encodes CDR1 MDHEN and CDR2 SYDVKM. CDR3 length equals 14 residues. V was clipped by 3 bases and J by 6 bases, with 12 bases between them. CDR3: CASSFIQGSNEQFF. The CDR3 DNA reads as TGTGCCAGCAGTTTTATACAGGGCAGCAATGAGCAGTTCTTC.

The rearrangement uses TRBV6-5 and TRBJ2-5; 8 bases match TRBD1. J gave up 5 bases and V 4 bases, and 12 bases lay outside the gene matches. CDR1 MNHEY and CDR2 SVGAGI come from the germline V gene. The CDR3 spans 16 residues. The CDR3 DNA follows: TGTGCCAGCAGTTCCGGCTGGCCAGGGGGCGGGGAGACCCAGTACTTC. It encodes CASSSGWPGGGETQYF.

CDR3 amino acids: CASRGRGISNQPQHF. The CDR3 nucleotides are TGTGCCAGCAGAGGCAGGGGGATTAGCAATCAGCCCCAGCATTTT. The genes are TRBV6-1 and TRBJ1-5; the match to TRBD1 covers 7 bases. CDR1 and CDR2 from the germline V gene are MNHNS and SASEGT. V lost 6 bases to trimming and J lost 0 bases; unmatched junction nucleotides: 5. The CDR3 is 15 residues long.

The rearrangement links TRBV28 to TRBJ1-1, with 12 bases fitting TRBD1. Trimming at V came to 6 bases and at J to 7 bases, leaving 9 bases not matched to a gene. The CDR3 has 15 residues. Germline V gene data show CDR1 as MDHEN and CDR2 as SYDVKM. The CDR3 DNA sequence: TGTGCCAGCAGCATGGGGACAGGGGGCATAGGTGAAGCTTTCTTT. Translating it yields CASSMGTGGIGEAFF.

This sequence joins TRBV5-1 and TRBJ1-1; the match to TRBD1 covers 8 bases. CDR1 is SGHRS and CDR2 is YFSETQ in the germline V gene. The CDR3 consists of 17 residues. V lost 0 bases, J lost 1 base, and 8 bases stayed unmatched. CDR3 in amino acids: CASSLGGQATWNTEAFF. The CDR3 DNA reads as TGCGCCAGCAGCTTGGGGGGACAGGCAACCTGGAACACTGAAGCTTTCTTT. Full variable domain (missing parts from reference TRBV5-1 and TRBJ1-1): KAGVTQTPRYLIKTRGQQVTLSCSPISGHRSVSWYQQTPGQGLQFLFEYFSETQRNKGNFPGRFSGRQFSNSRSEMNVSTLELGDSALYLCASSLGGQATWNTEAFFGQGTRLTVV.

The V and J genes are TRBV6-1 and TRBJ1-1; D is perhaps TRBD1 (5 bases). Germline assignment: CDR1 MNHNS and CDR2 SASEGT. CDR3 length: 15 amino acids. V was clipped by 10 bases and J by 6 bases, with 24 bases between them. The DNA for the CDR3 is TGTGCCACCAAAGACAGAAGAGGGGACTTGTCTGAAGCTTTCTTT. Its protein product is CATKDRRGDLSEAFF.

The gene calls are TRBV10-3 and TRBJ1-3, with 9 bases identical to TRBD1. Germline CDR1 and CDR2: ENHRY and SYGVKD. After removal of 7 bases from V and 1 base from J, the junction contained 2 bases not matched to a gene. The CDR3 covers 14 residues. CDR3 loop: CAITQGASGNTIYF. The CDR3 DNA reads TGTGCCATCACACAGGGGGCTTCTGGAAACACCATATATTTT.

The CDR3, as DNA: TGTGCCAGCAGCTTAAAACCGAGCTACGAGCAGTACTTC. Translation gives CASSLKPSYEQYF. The J gene is TRBJ2-7, the V gene TRBV7-9; D ambiguous. There are 13 residues in the CDR3. Germline CDR1 and CDR2: SEHNR and FQNEAQ (reference sequence). The ends were cut back, 2 bases at V and 3 bases at J, with 8 bases in the middle. Full variable domain (rest looked up from reference TRBV7-9 and TRBJ2-7): DTGVSQNPRHKITKRGQNVTFRCDPISEHNRLYWYRQTLGQGPEFLTYFQNEAQLEKSRLLSDRFSAERPKGSFSTLEIQRTEQGDSAMYLCASSLKPSYEQYFGPGTRLTVT.

This clone was picked up one time. The chain uses TRBV7-9 and TRBJ1-2; a possible D gene is TRBD1 (6 bases). This CDR3 has 15 residues. V shed 1 base and J shed 5 bases, with 14 bases lying between them. CDR1 and CDR2 from the germline V gene are SEHNR and FQNEAQ (reference sequence). The CDR3 loop is CASSLVNREKYGYTF. CDR3 sequence (DNA): TGTGCCAGCAGCTTAGTTAACAGGGAAAAGTATGGCTACACCTTC.

This chain links TRBV2 with TRBJ2-3, with D uncertain. The CDR3 runs 15 residues. Germline V CDR1 and CDR2: SNHLY, FYNNEI. V shed 8 bases and J shed 1 base, with 16 bases lying between them. The CDR3 protein is CASLTPGNGTDTQYF. For the CDR3, the DNA is TGTGCCAGCCTAACCCCGGGTAATGGCACAGATACGCAGTATTTT.

The V gene is TRBV28, the J gene TRBJ1-2; TRBD1 might be the D (6 bases). The CDR3 has 18 residues. The V gene lost 1 base and the J gene lost 2 bases, with 20 bases spanning the gap. The germline CDR1 and CDR2 sequences are MDHEN and SYDVKM. The chain's CDR3 is CASSLSGRMGAANYGYTF. For the CDR3, the DNA is TGTGCCAGCAGTTTATCCGGCAGGATGGGGGCTGCAAACTATGGCTACACCTTC.

The CDR3, as DNA: TGTGCCAGCAGGGTCGGGACAGGGTTCCCAGAAGCTTTCTTT. It translates to CASRVGTGFPEAFF. The chain employs TRBV2 and TRBJ1-1; the match to TRBD1 covers 9 bases. V trimming: 6 bases; J trimming: 8 bases; junction bases outside the gene matches: 10. The CDR3 sequence is 14 residues long. Germline CDR1 is SNHLY and CDR2 is FYNNEI.

The gene calls are TRBV10-3 and TRBJ1-6, with no clear D. V dropped 5 bases and J dropped 9 bases, with 5 bases sitting between them. The CDR3 runs 11 residues. Germline CDR1 ENHRY, CDR2 SYGVKD. CDR3 sequence (DNA): TGTGCCATCAGTAGGAGTTCACCCCTCCACTTT. Amino acids: CAISRSSPLHF.

The V call is TRBV7-2, the J call TRBJ2-1, with 12 positions matching TRBD2. V lost 5 bases, J lost 6 bases, and 11 bases stayed unmatched. Per germline, CDR1 SGHTA and CDR2 FQGNSA. The CDR3 is 17 residues long. CDR3 in amino acids: CASSTASGGAGGNEQFF. As DNA, the CDR3 is TGTGCCAGCAGCACAGCTAGCGGGGGGGCCGGCGGCAATGAGCAGTTCTTC.

The CDR3 here is CASSLYGTGTEYEQYF. The CDR3 nucleotides read TGTGCCAGCAGCTTGTACGGGACAGGGACAGAGTACGAGCAGTACTTC. This chain joins TRBV5-6 and TRBJ2-7, with 9 bases that match TRBD1. Trimming at V came to 1 base and at J to 4 bases, leaving 9 bases not matched to a gene. CDR1 SGHDT and CDR2 YYEEEE come from the germline V gene. CDR3 size: 16 residues.

V usage is TRBV25-1 and J usage is TRBJ2-5, with 8 nucleotides matching TRBD1. Germline V gene lookup returns CDR1 MGHDK and CDR2 SYGVNS. The CDR3 contains 16 residues. V lost 4 bases, J lost 5 bases, and 12 bases stayed unmatched. The chain's CDR3 is CASSASGQGRSETQYF. In nucleotides, the CDR3 is TGTGCCAGCAGTGCCTCCGGACAGGGTCGATCGGAGACCCAGTACTTC.

The chain links TRBV9 to TRBJ1-6; D remains unclear. Trimming removed 0 bases at V and 8 bases at J, with 12 bases between. This CDR3 region has 15 residues. CDR1 and CDR2 (germline): SGDLS, YYNGEE. The CDR3 DNA is TGTGCCAGCAGCGTAGACGGGATCGGGGATTCACCCCTCCACTTT. It encodes CASSVDGIGDSPLHF. The full variable domain, rest sourced from reference TRBV9 and TRBJ1-6, is DSGVTQTPKHLITATGQRVTLRCSPRSGDLSVYWYQQSLDQGLQFLIQYYNGEERAKGNILERFSAQQFPDLHSELNLSSLELGDSALYFCASSVDGIGDSPLHFGNGTRLTVT.

The V call is TRBV30, the J call TRBJ2-1, with 8 bases fitting TRBD2. Germline V CDR1 and CDR2: GTSNPN, SVGIG (reference sequence). J was trimmed by 1 base and V by 3 bases; bases with no gene match: 8. There are 16 residues in the CDR3. For the CDR3, the DNA is TGTGCCTGGAGCGAGGCTAGCGGGCTTTCCTACAATGAGCAGTTCTTC. Its protein product is CAWSEASGLSYNEQFF.

The chain combines TRBV5-1 with TRBJ1-1, with D hard to call. Germline V gives CDR1 SGHRS, CDR2 YFSETQ. There are 13 residues in the CDR3. V shed 1 base and J shed 4 bases, with 8 bases lying between them. DNA for the CDR3: TGCGCCAGCAGCTTGTTTGGTAGCACTGAAGCTTTCTTT. This codes for CASSLFGSTEAFF. The full variable domain, completed using reference TRBV5-1 and TRBJ1-1, is KAGVTQTPRYLIKTRGQQVTLSCSPISGHRSVSWYQQTPGQGLQFLFEYFSETQRNKGNFPGRFSGRQFSNSRSEMNVSTLELGDSALYLCASSLFGSTEAFFGQGTRLTVV.

The DNA of the CDR3 is TGTGCCAGCAGCGTAGACAGTAGCAATGAGCAGTTCTTC. It translates to CASSVDSSNEQFF. The genes are TRBV9 and TRBJ2-1; D is undetermined. The CDR3 runs 13 residues. V lost 0 bases and J 6 bases, leaving 7 bases between the germline ends. Per the germline V gene, CDR1 is SGDLS and CDR2 is YYNGEE.

The gene calls are TRBV16 and TRBJ2-3, with 11 bases identical to TRBD2. The V and J ends lost 2 bases and 1 base, in that order; junction bases with no gene match: 20. Germline assignment: CDR1 KGHSY and CDR2 FQNENV. The CDR3 is made up of 22 amino acids. The CDR3 loop reads CASSQRFIPMMTSGKGTDTQYF. In nucleotides, the CDR3 is TGTGCCAGCAGCCAACGCTTTATCCCCATGATGACTAGCGGGAAAGGCACAGATACGCAGTATTTT.

This chain joins TRBV19 and TRBJ2-7, with D unclear. This CDR3 contains 13 residues. Germline CDR1 and CDR2: LNHDA and SQIVND (reference sequence). Trimming stripped 5 bases from V and 2 bases from J, with 10 bases between. The CDR3 DNA is TGTGCCAGTAGTCGGTCGGTCCCCTACGAGCAGTACTTC. It codes for CASSRSVPYEQYF.

V usage is TRBV4-3 and J usage is TRBJ2-7; D is undetermined. This CDR3 is built from 14 residues. V dropped 0 bases and J dropped 3 bases, with 9 bases sitting between them. Per germline, CDR1 LGHNA and CDR2 YSLEER. CDR3 DNA sequence: TGCGCCAGCAGCCAAGAGATTCGGTACTACGAGCAGTACTTC. This translates into CASSQEIRYYEQYF.

The gene calls are TRBV2 and TRBJ1-3; D possibly corresponds to TRBD1 (5 bases). Trimming removed 5 bases at V and 0 bases at J, with 14 bases between. The CDR3 has 16 amino acids. Germline V lookup: CDR1 SNHLY, CDR2 FYNNEI. This CDR3 is CASSLRPTVSGNTIYF. DNA for the CDR3: TGTGCCAGCAGTCTCCGCCCGACAGTCTCTGGAAACACCATATATTTT.

This clone was counted once. CDR3 protein: CAISVGGVQETQYF. CDR3 bases: TGTGCCATCAGTGTCGGGGGTGTTCAAGAGACCCAGTACTTC. This sequence joins TRBV10-3 and TRBJ2-5; perhaps TRBD2 as D (6 bases). Germline V gene lookup returns CDR1 ENHRY and CDR2 SYGVKD. The CDR3 sequence is 14 residues long. The germline V and J ends were trimmed by 4 bases and 2 bases, with 11 bases remaining between them.

The chain employs TRBV9 and TRBJ2-1; 9 bases line up with TRBD2. V shed 3 bases, J shed 4 bases, and the junction held 11 bases outside the gene matches. This CDR3 is 17 amino acids long. Germline CDR1 reads SGDLS; CDR2 reads YYNGEE. The CDR3 bases are TGTGCCAGCAGCGATCCAGTGCGACTAGCGGATTACAATGAGCAGTTCTTC. Translating it yields CASSDPVRLADYNEQFF.

This chain links TRBV5-4 with TRBJ1-3; no clear D. The V gene lost 3 bases and the J gene lost 2 bases, with 9 bases spanning the gap. This CDR3 is built from 14 residues. Germline CDR1 reads SGHNT; CDR2 reads YYREEE (reference sequence). The chain's CDR3 is CASSSRETGNTIYF. CDR3 in DNA: TGTGCCAGCAGCTCCCGGGAGACTGGAAACACCATATATTTT.

The chain has TRBV7-8 and TRBJ2-1, with D tentatively TRBD2 (5 bases). Germline CDR1 and CDR2: SGHVS and FQNEAQ. This CDR3 has 16 residues. V lost 3 bases to trimming and J lost 0 bases, with 12 bases between them. CDR3 protein: CASSFRTGSSYNEQFF. CDR3 bases: TGTGCCAGCAGCTTCCGGACTGGAAGCTCCTACAATGAGCAGTTCTTC.

In regard to this clone: The junction differs from germline at one of its ends, possibly a read error. This rearrangement joins TRBV4-3 to TRBJ2-3, with D tentatively TRBD1 (5 bases). Per the germline V gene, CDR1 is LGHNA and CDR2 is YSLEER. The CDR3 sequence is 15 residues long. DNA for the CDR3: TGCGCCAGCAGCCAAGACAGGGCGAGCACATATACGCAGTATTTT. Translating it yields CASSQDRASTYTQYF.

The chain joins TRBV28 to TRBJ2-7; D might be TRBD1 (6 bases). V was cut by 6 bases and J by 3 bases, with 6 bases left in between. The CDR3 covers 11 residues. Germline lookup yields CDR1 MDHEN and CDR2 SYDVKM. This chain's CDR3 is CASSRGYEQYF. CDR3 bases: TGTGCCAGCAGCAGGGGCTACGAGCAGTACTTC.